The rows below give T cell receptor beta chains drawn from one sample of a study of shared clonotypes between healthy human individuals. Assay: immunoSEQ multiplex PCR; the TCRdb copy retains only in-frame clones and omits some. The profile shows about 1 million clones, more than 65% of them singletons. The sequencing input was memory CD4+ T cells sorted from blood. The receptors were sampled from a man in his late teens or twenties in good health. The CDR3 runs from the conserved cysteine through the conserved F or W. The D gene is left open where the match is weak. Only some rows state a clone size, as once, few, many or a class for expanded clones.

V gene	clone size	D gene	J gene	CDR3 protein	CDR3 DNA
TRBV19	-	TRBD1	TRBJ1-2	CASSSTGATGYGYTF	TGTGCCAGTAGTAGTACAGGGGCCACGGGGTATGGCTACACCTTC
TRBV29-1	-	-	TRBJ1-2	CSVHPRDTYGYTF	TGCAGCGTCCACCCCCGGGACACCTATGGCTACACCTTC
TRBV5-1	-	-	TRBJ1-2	CASSSDGAYYGYTF	TGCGCCAGCAGCTCGGATGGGGCTTACTATGGCTACACCTTC
TRBV7-6	-	-	TRBJ2-1	CASSRDGRGEQFF	TGTGCCAGCAGCCGGGACGGACGGGGTGAGCAGTTCTTC
TRBV10-1	-	-	TRBJ2-2	CASRDGYTGELFF	TGCGCCAGCAGGGACGGTTACACCGGGGAGCTGTTTTTT
TRBV30	-	-	TRBJ2-2	CAWTPVSVTGELFF	TGTGCCTGGACTCCGGTTAGTGTCACCGGGGAGCTGTTTTTT
TRBV20-1	-	TRBD1	TRBJ1-1	CSAGDRGAFF	TGCAGTGCGGGGGACAGGGGGGCTTTCTTT
TRBV5-4	-	-	TRBJ2-3	CASSLPGAQDTQYF	TGTGCCAGCAGCTTGCCAGGGGCCCAAGATACGCAGTATTTT
TRBV7-2	-	-	TRBJ2-7	CASGLAFVYEQYF	TGTGCCAGCGGTCTAGCGTTTGTCTACGAGCAGTACTTC
TRBV5-4	-	-	TRBJ1-2	CASSLGTGNYGYTF	TGTGCCAGCAGCCTAGGAACCGGAAACTATGGCTACACCTTC
TRBV21-1	once	-	TRBJ1-1	CASSSLASEAFF	TGTGCCAGCAGCAGCCTGGCCAGCGAAGCTTTCTTT
TRBV7-3	-	-	TRBJ2-2	CASSRTQPGANTGELFF	TGTGCCAGCAGCCGCACCCAACCGGGGGCGAACACCGGGGAGCTGTTTTTT
TRBV28	-	TRBD1	TRBJ1-5	CASSKLDRALSIPQHF	TGTGCCAGCAGTAAGTTAGACAGGGCGCTTAGCATTCCCCAGCATTTT
TRBV11-3	-	-	TRBJ2-1	CASSLSGPGDVNEQFF	TGTGCCAGCAGCCTTTCCGGTCCAGGGGATGTGAATGAGCAGTTCTTC
TRBV28	-	-	TRBJ2-1	CASSLLSNYNEQFF	TGTGCCAGCAGTTTACTCAGTAACTACAATGAGCAGTTCTTC
TRBV28	few	-	TRBJ1-1	CASSLQGVITEAFF	TGTGCCAGCAGTTTACAGGGAGTTATCACTGAAGCTTTCTTT
TRBV4-1	-	-	TRBJ1-2	CASTPGPDGYTF	TGCGCCAGCACCCCGGGGCCTGATGGCTACACCTTC
TRBV30	-	-	TRBJ1-3	CAWSYGNTIYF	TGTGCCTGGAGTTATGGAAACACCATATATTTT
TRBV6-6	-	-	TRBJ1-6	CASSDSGGSPLHF	TGTGCCAGCAGTGACAGCGGGGGGTCACCCCTCCACTTT
TRBV6-6	-	-	TRBJ2-2	CASRGRGNTGELFF	TGTGCCAGCAGGGGTCGGGGGAACACCGGGGAGCTGTTTTTT
TRBV6-7	-	TRBD1	TRBJ1-4	CASSYIYRGRVEKLFF	TGTGCCAGCAGTTACATATACAGGGGGAGGGTTGAAAAACTGTTTTTT
TRBV2	-	-	TRBJ2-5	CASSQGPGETQYF	TGTGCCAGCAGTCAGGGACCAGGAGAGACCCAGTACTTC
TRBV28	-	-	TRBJ1-3	CASWSSGNTIYF	TGTGCCAGCTGGAGCTCTGGAAACACCATATATTTT
TRBV7-9	-	TRBD2	TRBJ2-1	CASSLREAGENEQFF	TGTGCCAGCAGCCTCCGGGAGGCGGGAGAAAATGAGCAGTTCTTC
TRBV6-4	once	-	TRBJ2-7	CASSAKGRTRGDEQYF	TGTGCCAGCAGTGCGAAGGGGAGGACACGCGGGGACGAGCAGTACTTC
TRBV30	-	TRBD1	TRBJ2-5	CAWTGQGETQYF	TGTGCCTGGACAGGACAGGGTGAGACCCAGTACTTC
TRBV10-2	-	TRBD1	TRBJ1-5	CASRQGVDGNQPQHF	TGCGCCAGCAGGCAGGGGGTTGATGGCAATCAGCCCCAGCATTTT
TRBV6-1	-	-	TRBJ1-2	CASSEAWQGIADGYTF	TGTGCCAGCAGTGAAGCGTGGCAGGGTATCGCTGATGGCTACACCTTC
TRBV5-1	once	-	TRBJ2-5	CASSLSGAETQYF	TGCGCCAGCAGCTTGTCCGGGGCGGAGACCCAGTACTTC
TRBV28	-	-	TRBJ1-2	CATQTEKYGYTF	TGTGCCACCCAGACAGAAAAGTATGGCTACACCTTC